These T cell receptor beta chains were read from a single sample in a study of blood T cell repertoires in COVID-19. Measured with immunoSEQ multiplex PCR; TCRdb has only the in-frame clones, and not every one. The sample records 360,000 or so clones, around nine tenths being singletons. Sequencing was carried out using PBMCs or T cells enriched from blood (not recorded which). The receptors were sampled from a woman between 25 and 40 years old who had recovered from COVID-19. The conserved cysteine and the conserved F or W are not part of the CDR3 here. Expanded clones are given a class, and other clones once, few, many or no size at all.

v_call	clone_size	j_call	cdr3_aa
TRBV24-1	NA	TRBJ1-1	ATSDFTSDRRNTEAF
TRBV2	NA	TRBJ1-1	ASSAQGILGTEAF
TRBV9	NA	TRBJ2-3	ASSETRASGGASTDTQY
TRBV27	NA	TRBJ1-6	ASSPLGGQGSMTLH
TRBV7-2	once	TRBJ2-5	ASSLRRGKETQY
TRBV18	NA	TRBJ2-5	ASSPGQGETQY
TRBV18	NA	TRBJ1-5	ASSPWDNNQPQH
TRBV3-1/TRBV3-2	NA	TRBJ2-1	ATGARGGAIYQF
TRBV5-1	NA	TRBJ1-6	ASSLISRDRESSYNSPLH
TRBV2	NA	TRBJ2-3	ASRGLAWTQY
TRBV9	NA	TRBJ1-2	ASSVDLSGVQDA
TRBV15	NA	TRBJ1-2	ATSRDRGYGYT
TRBV7-9	few	TRBJ1-3	ASSSIHREWRGNTIY
TRBV5-1	NA	TRBJ2-7	ASSFTSGREYEQY
TRBV10-3	NA	TRBJ1-4	AISADRGTNEKLF
TRBV2	NA	TRBJ1-2	ASSNARGFYGYT
TRBV5-4	NA	TRBJ1-4	ASSRGQGAEKLF